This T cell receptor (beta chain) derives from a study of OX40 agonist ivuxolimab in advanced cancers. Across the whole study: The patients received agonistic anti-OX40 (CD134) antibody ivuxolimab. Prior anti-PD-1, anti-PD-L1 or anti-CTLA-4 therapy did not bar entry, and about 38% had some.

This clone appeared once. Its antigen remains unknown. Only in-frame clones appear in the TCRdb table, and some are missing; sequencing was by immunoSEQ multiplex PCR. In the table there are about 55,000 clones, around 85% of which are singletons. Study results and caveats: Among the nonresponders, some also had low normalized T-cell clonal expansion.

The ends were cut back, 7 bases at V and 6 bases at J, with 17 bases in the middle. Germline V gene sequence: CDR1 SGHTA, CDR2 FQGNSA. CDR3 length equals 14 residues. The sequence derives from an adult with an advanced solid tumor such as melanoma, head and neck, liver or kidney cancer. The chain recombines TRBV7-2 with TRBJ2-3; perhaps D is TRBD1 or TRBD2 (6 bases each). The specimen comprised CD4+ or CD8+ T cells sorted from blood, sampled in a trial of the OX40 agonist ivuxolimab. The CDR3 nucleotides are TGTGCCAGCATCCGAGGGGGGAGTGGGGATACGCAGTATTTT. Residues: CASIRGGSGDTQYF.